Sequencing of this TCR beta chain was carried out in a study of OX40 agonist ivuxolimab in advanced cancers. Using immunoSEQ multiplex PCR, the repertoire was profiled, and TCRdb retains in-frame clones only, with some absent. The data contain under 100,000 clones, around 90% of them singletons. V was trimmed by 1 base and J by 2 bases, leaving 12 bases between them. This CDR3 region has 15 residues. Germline CDR1 is SGHRS and CDR2 is YFSETQ. This material consisted of CD4+ or CD8+ T cells sorted from blood, taken in a trial of the OX40 agonist ivuxolimab. The clonotype originates from an adult with an advanced solid tumor such as melanoma, head and neck, liver or kidney cancer. The chain has TRBV5-1 and TRBJ1-1, with a tentative D call TRBD1 (6 bases). The CDR3 coding sequence is TGCGCCAGCAGCTTGCGGGGGACACCAAACACTGAAGCTTTCTTT. This sequence encodes CASSLRGTPNTEAFF.